This T cell receptor (beta chain) derives from a study of blood T cells in healthy people across ages. For the study at large: Capturing about one barcoded beta molecule per two T cells was achieved by template switching. Notes on the study in general: Naive T cell percentage showed a strong correlation with the diversity of TCR beta. The lack of PBMC sorting stopped any conclusive naive versus antigen-experienced comparison.

A sample-barcoded 5' primer and a J-beta primer mix were used in a second PCR of roughly 7 to 11 cycles. TCRdb redid the calling of the 5' RACE reads with MiXCR, one entry per CDR3 protein. Of some 640,000 distinct CDR3 sequences listed, over 45% are singletons. V was trimmed by 3 bases and J by 0 bases, leaving 8 bases between them. Germline values: CDR1 SGHTA, CDR2 FQGNSA. The CDR3 covers 14 residues. This clonotype has a handful of counts. Antigen unknown. V is TRBV7-2 and J is TRBJ1-1; D not certain. This clonotype was sampled from a woman aged 60-75 years in good health. The sample was blood. In DNA form, the CDR3 reads TGTGCCAGCAGCTTCAAGGGTATGAACACTGAAGCTTTCTTT. This translates into CASSFKGMNTEAFF.